This TCR beta chain emerged from a study of T-cell memory formation after mild COVID-19. Study-wide points: Day 15 to 85 contracting clones showed balanced CD4/CD8; later expanders leaned CD4+.

This clonotype came up a few times. Its matching antigen is unknown. J was trimmed by 7 bases and V by 6 bases; bases with no gene match: 9. CDR3 length: 14 amino acids. Germline V gene data show CDR1 as SGHRS and CDR2 as YFSETQ. Each CDR3 protein gets one entry after TCRdb re-called the 5' RACE reads with MiXCR. Among 250,000 to 400,000 distinct CDR3 sequences, around 15% were seen once, and the ten largest hold 21%. The chain joins TRBV5-1 to TRBJ2-2; 7 nucleotides line up with TRBD1. Specimen: PBMCs or a T cell subset sorted from them (not recorded which). This TCR derives from a young man who had mild COVID-19 (a few samples of this study predate the infection). Cell type and time point are not known. The CDR3 sequence: CASKETGSNGELFF. The CDR3 DNA is TGCGCCAGCAAGGAGACAGGGTCGAACGGGGAGCTGTTTTTT. The whole variable domain, filled in from reference TRBV5-1 and TRBJ2-2, reads KAGVTQTPRYLIKTRGQQVTLSCSPISGHRSVSWYQQTPGQGLQFLFEYFSETQRNKGNFPGRFSGRQFSNSRSEMNVSTLELGDSALYLCASKETGSNGELFFGEGSRLTVL.